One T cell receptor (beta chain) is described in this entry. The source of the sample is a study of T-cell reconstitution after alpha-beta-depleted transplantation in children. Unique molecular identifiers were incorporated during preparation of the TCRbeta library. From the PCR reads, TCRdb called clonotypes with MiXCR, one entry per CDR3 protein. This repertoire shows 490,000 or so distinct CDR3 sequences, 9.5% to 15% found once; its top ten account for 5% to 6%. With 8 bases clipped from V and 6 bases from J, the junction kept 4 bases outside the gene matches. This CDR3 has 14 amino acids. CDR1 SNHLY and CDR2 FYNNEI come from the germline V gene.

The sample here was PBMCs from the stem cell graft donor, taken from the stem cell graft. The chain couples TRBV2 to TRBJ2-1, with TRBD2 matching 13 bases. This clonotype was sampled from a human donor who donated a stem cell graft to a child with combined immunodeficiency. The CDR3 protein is CASETSGRSNEQFF. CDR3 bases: TGTGCCAGCGAGACTAGCGGGAGGAGCAATGAGCAGTTCTTC. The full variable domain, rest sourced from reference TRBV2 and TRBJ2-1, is EPEVTQTPSHQVTQMGQEVILRCVPISNHLYFYWYRQILGQKVEFLVSFYNNEISEKSEIFDDQFSVERPDGSNFTLKIRSTKLEDSAMYFCASETSGRSNEQFFGPGTRLTVL.